These 10 T cell receptor beta chains were all obtained from the same sample, sequenced in a study of early T cells in non-severe SARS-CoV-2 infection. One entry per CDR3 protein, called by TCRdb with MiXCR from the 5' RACE reads. The sample yields tens of thousands of distinct CDR3 sequences, roughly 8.7% seen once. The sequencing used whole blood, collected at baseline. Receptors were obtained from an adult who was a healthcare worker with PCR-confirmed SARS-CoV-2 infection or an uninfected control (not recorded which).

This clonotype was detected only a few times. The gene calls are TRBV5-4 and TRBJ1-2, with D unresolved. This CDR3 spans 13 amino acids. The germline V and J ends were trimmed by 3 bases and 3 bases, with 9 bases remaining between them. The V gene's germline CDR1 is SGHNT and CDR2 YYREEE (reference sequence). The CDR3 loop is CASSSEEYYGYTF. DNA for the CDR3: TGTGCCAGCAGCTCGGAAGAGTACTATGGCTACACCTTC.

A remark on this clonotype: A much bigger clone sits one base away, suggesting this may be a read error. The gene calls are TRBV6-6 and TRBJ2-7; TRBD2 might be the D (5 bases). Looked up from germline, CDR1 is MNHNY and CDR2 is SVGAGI (reference sequence). Between the trimmed V and J ends, which lost 2 bases and 3 bases, there was a span of 8 bases. CDR3 length: 13 amino acids. The CDR3 DNA sequence: TGTGCCAGCAGTTACGGACGGGACTACGAGCAGTACTTC. This sequence encodes CASSYGRDYEQYF.

The chain employs TRBV6-5 and TRBJ2-3; 13 nucleotides agree with TRBD2. Germline V gene lookup returns CDR1 MNHEY and CDR2 SVGAGI. The CDR3 is made up of 15 amino acids. J was trimmed by 7 bases and V by 5 bases; bases with no gene match: 6. The CDR3 region has the DNA TGTGCCAGCAGTCCGGGACTAGCGGGAATAAATACGCAGTATTTT. This gives the protein CASSPGLAGINTQYF.

This clonotype occurred many times. The chain employs TRBV14 and TRBJ2-1, with D unclear. CDR1 is SGHDN, CDR2 FVKESK, per germline. Trimming took 0 bases from V and 0 from J, leaving 9 bases between them. The CDR3 loop spans 16 amino acids. The DNA of the CDR3 is TGTGCCAGCAGCCAAGATAACTGGAGCTCCTACAATGAGCAGTTCTTC. This sequence encodes CASSQDNWSSYNEQFF.

This clonotype was seen only a few times. The chain combines TRBV5-1 with TRBJ2-1; unclear D gene. The CDR3 runs 11 residues. Deletions cut 3 bases from V and 8 bases from J, with 6 bases between. The germline gives CDR1 SGHRS, CDR2 YFSETQ. This CDR3 is CASSYGHEQFF. In nucleotides, the CDR3 is TGCGCCAGCAGCTATGGTCATGAGCAGTTCTTC.

In this sample, this clonotype turned up many times. This chain uses TRBV28 with TRBJ1-6; no clear D. CDR1 and CDR2 from the germline V gene are MDHEN and SYDVKM. The CDR3 totals 13 residues. Trimming shortened V by 2 bases and J by 7 bases, and 6 bases separated the two germline ends. For the CDR3, the DNA is TGTGCCAGCAGTTTACAGTTGAATTCACCCCTCCACTTT. This codes for CASSLQLNSPLHF.

This chain joins TRBV3-1 and TRBJ2-2; 10 bases line up with TRBD2. Germline CDR1 is LGHDT and CDR2 is YNNKEL (reference sequence). J was trimmed by 9 bases and V by 2 bases; bases with no gene match: 9. The CDR3 spans 16 residues. Written as DNA, the CDR3 is TGTGCCAGCAGCCAAAGAGCTAGCGGGAGTCCGCGGGAGCTGTTTTTT. Protein sequence: CASSQRASGSPRELFF. The full variable domain, its missing parts supplied by reference TRBV3-1 and TRBJ2-2, is DTAVSQTPKYLVTQMGNDKSIKCEQNLGHDTMYWYKQDSKKFLKIMFSYNNKELIINETVPNRFSPKSPDKAHLNLHINSLELGDSAVYFCASSQRASGSPRELFFGEGSRLTVL.

This clonotype was recorded a few times. V and J are TRBV12-3 or TRBV12-4 and TRBJ1-4; unclear D gene. The CDR3 is 13 residues long. V was trimmed by 0 bases and J by 5 bases, leaving 4 bases between them. The CDR3 region has the DNA TGTGCCAGCAGTTTAGCCCACAATGAAAAACTGTTTTTT. Translating gives CASSLAHNEKLFF.

The sample holds a few counts of this clonotype. This chain connects TRBV11-2 to TRBJ2-5; TRBD1 aligns across 7 bases. Germline values: CDR1 SGHAT, CDR2 FQNNGV. With V trimmed by 1 base and J by 2 bases, 4 bases remained unmatched. The CDR3 runs to 15 residues. CDR3 DNA sequence: TGTGCCAGCAGCTTAGGATTCAGGGGGCAAGAGACCCAGTACTTC. Translating it yields CASSLGFRGQETQYF.

The chain recombines TRBV5-8 with TRBJ2-7, with 15 bases matching TRBD2. The length of the CDR3 is 17 residues. V lost 3 bases and J lost 6; bases outside the gene matches: 10. Germline loops: CDR1 SGHTS, CDR2 YDEGEE. In DNA form, the CDR3 reads TGTGCCAGCAGCTCCCCCGGACTAGCGGGAGGGTCCGGCGAGCAGTACTTC. Residues: CASSSPGLAGGSGEQYF.